This TCR beta chain was documented in a study of graft-versus-host responses after intestinal transplantation. Study results and limitations: Early after transplant, HvG clones declined as circulating GvH clones peaked. The recipient marrow held GvH clones, and some of them showed up first in ileum or blood. Patients with graft-donor T cell macrochimerism had high graft-versus-host to host-versus-graft clonal ratios in allografts.

As concerns this clone: No antigen is known for it.

After removal of 6 bases from V and 6 bases from J, the junction contained 8 bases not matched to a gene. The CDR3 is 14 amino acids. Germline lookup yields CDR1 MDHEN and CDR2 SYDVKM. Sequencing used immunoSEQ multiplex PCR; TCRdb keeps in-frame clones, though not all of them. The table includes about 64,000 clones, 90% to 95% detected once. The chain recombines TRBV28 with TRBJ1-5; TRBD1 agrees at 7 bases. This receptor was obtained from a human donor who was the organ donor for an intestinal transplant. Here the sequenced sample was unstimulated CD8+ T cells sorted from spleen or lymph node cells, taken before transplant. CDR3 nucleotide sequence: TGTGCCAGCAGCTCGGGACAGTGGGCTCAGCCCCAGCATTTT. The encoded protein is CASSSGQWAQPQHF.